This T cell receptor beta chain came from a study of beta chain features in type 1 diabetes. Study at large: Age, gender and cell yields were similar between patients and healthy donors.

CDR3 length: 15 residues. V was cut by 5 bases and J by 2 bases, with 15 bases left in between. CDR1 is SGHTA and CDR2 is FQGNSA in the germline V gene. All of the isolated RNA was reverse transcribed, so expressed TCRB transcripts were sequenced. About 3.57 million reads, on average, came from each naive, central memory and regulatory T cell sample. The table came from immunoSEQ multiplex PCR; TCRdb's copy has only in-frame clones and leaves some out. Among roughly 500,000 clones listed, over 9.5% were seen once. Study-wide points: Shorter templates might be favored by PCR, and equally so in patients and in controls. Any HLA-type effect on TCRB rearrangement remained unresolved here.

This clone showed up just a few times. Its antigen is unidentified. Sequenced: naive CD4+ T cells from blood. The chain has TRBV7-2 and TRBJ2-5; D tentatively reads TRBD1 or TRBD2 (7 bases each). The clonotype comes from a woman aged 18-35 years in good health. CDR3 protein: CASSPHRGLQETQYF. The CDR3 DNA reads TGTGCCAGCAGCCCTCACAGGGGACTACAAGAGACCCAGTACTTC.